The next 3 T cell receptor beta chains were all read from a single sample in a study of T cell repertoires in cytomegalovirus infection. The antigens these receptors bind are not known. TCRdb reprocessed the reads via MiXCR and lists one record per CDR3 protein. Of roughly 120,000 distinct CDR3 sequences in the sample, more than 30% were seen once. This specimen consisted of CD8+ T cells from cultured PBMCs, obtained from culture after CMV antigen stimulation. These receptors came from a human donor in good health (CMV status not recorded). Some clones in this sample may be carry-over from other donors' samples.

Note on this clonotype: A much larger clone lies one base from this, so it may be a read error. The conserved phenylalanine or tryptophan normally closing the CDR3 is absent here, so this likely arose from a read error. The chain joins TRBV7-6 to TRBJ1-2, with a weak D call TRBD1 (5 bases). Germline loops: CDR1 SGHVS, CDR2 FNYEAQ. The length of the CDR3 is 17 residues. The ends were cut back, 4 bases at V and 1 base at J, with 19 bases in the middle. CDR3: CASSSDLLQVFNYGYTI. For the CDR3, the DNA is TGTGCCAGCAGCTCAGACCTCCTACAGGTCTTTAACTATGGCTACACCATC.

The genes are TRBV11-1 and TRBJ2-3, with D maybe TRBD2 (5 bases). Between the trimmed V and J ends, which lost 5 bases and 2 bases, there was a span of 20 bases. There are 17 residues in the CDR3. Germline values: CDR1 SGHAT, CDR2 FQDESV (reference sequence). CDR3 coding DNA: TGTGCCAGCAGCGAAGCGGTCTGGATGACAATCACAGATACGCAGTATTTT. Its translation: CASSEAVWMTITDTQYF.

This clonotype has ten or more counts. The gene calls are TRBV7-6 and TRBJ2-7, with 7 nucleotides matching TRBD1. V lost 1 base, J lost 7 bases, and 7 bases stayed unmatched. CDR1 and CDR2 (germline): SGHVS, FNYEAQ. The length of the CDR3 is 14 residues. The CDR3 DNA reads TGTGCCAGCAGCTTAGGACAGGGCCCGGAAGAGCAGTACTTC. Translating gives CASSLGQGPEEQYF. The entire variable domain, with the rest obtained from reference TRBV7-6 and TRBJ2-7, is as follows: GAGVSQSPRYKVTKRGQDVALRCDPISGHVSLYWYRQALGQGPEFLTYFNYEAQQDKSGLPNDRFSAERPEGSISTLTIQRTEQRDSAMYRCASSLGQGPEEQYFGPGTRLTVT.